Below are 16 T cell receptor beta chains sequenced from a single sample in a study of cytomegalovirus exposure and HLA in healthy donors. 13 Jbeta primers and 60 Vbeta primers were used for the PCR. Generated by immunoSEQ multiplex PCR, the TCRdb table keeps only in-frame clones and is missing some. The table has 150,000 to 200,000 clones, 70% to 80% seen once. The sequenced sample consisted of PBMCs. Every receptor here comes from a woman in her 30s in good health and CMV-seropositive.

The chain links TRBV4-3 to TRBJ2-7; 10 nucleotides agree with TRBD1. V lost 0 bases to trimming and J lost 4 bases; unmatched junction nucleotides: 3. This CDR3 comprises 15 residues. CDR1 and CDR2 from the germline V gene are LGHNA and YSLEER. The DNA of the CDR3 is TGCGCCAGCAGCCAAGACAGGACAGGGGGGTACGAGCAGTACTTC. Translation: CASSQDRTGGYEQYF.

This chain joins TRBV6-6 and TRBJ2-7; D perhaps matches TRBD1 (7 bases). The CDR3 runs to 15 residues. Germline CDR1 is MNHNY and CDR2 is SVGAGI (reference sequence). V dropped 2 bases and J dropped 5 bases, with 16 bases sitting between them. This CDR3 reads CASSYPARGVDEQYF. CDR3 nucleotide sequence: TGTGCCAGCAGTTACCCGGCCAGGGGGGTCGACGAGCAGTACTTC.

This clone occurred once. This chain joins TRBV30 and TRBJ1-1; no definite D call. V was clipped by 6 bases and J by 4 bases, with 15 bases between them. The CDR3 runs 13 residues. Germline V gene sequence: CDR1 GTSNPN, CDR2 SVGIG (reference sequence). CDR3 protein: CACQNSPLTEAFF. Written as DNA, the CDR3 is TGTGCCTGTCAAAACAGCCCCCTCACTGAAGCTTTCTTT.

CDR3 amino acids: CASSVGMGDRDSYEQYF. The CDR3 DNA reads as TGTGCCAGCAGCGTAGGAATGGGGGACAGGGATAGCTACGAGCAGTACTTC. The rearrangement uses TRBV9 and TRBJ2-7; 9 bases match TRBD1. Germline V gene sequence: CDR1 SGDLS, CDR2 YYNGEE. The CDR3 has 17 amino acids. With V trimmed by 0 bases and J by 3 bases, 10 bases remained unmatched.

This clone was counted a single time. The V call is TRBV19, the J call TRBJ2-2; D is undetermined. Germline V CDR1 and CDR2: LNHDA, SQIVND (reference sequence). V shed 4 bases and J shed 5 bases, with 11 bases lying between them. The CDR3 is 14 amino acids. The CDR3 protein is CASSRNQRTGELFF. CDR3 coding DNA: TGTGCCAGTAGTAGGAACCAGAGGACCGGGGAGCTGTTTTTT.

V usage is TRBV27 and J usage is TRBJ1-2; 8 bases agree with TRBD1. Germline V gives CDR1 MNHEY, CDR2 SMNVEV (reference sequence). V shed 3 bases, J shed 2 bases, and the junction held 8 bases outside the gene matches. This CDR3 spans 16 amino acids. As DNA, the CDR3 is TGTGCCAGCAGTTTGACGTGGGACAGGTCAAACTATGGCTACACCTTC. This encodes CASSLTWDRSNYGYTF.

The chain recombines TRBV5-1 with TRBJ2-3; 11 bases line up with TRBD1. After removal of 6 bases from V and 1 base from J, the junction contained 4 bases not matched to a gene. This CDR3 region has 15 residues. The germline gives CDR1 SGHRS, CDR2 YFSETQ. DNA of the CDR3: TGCGCCAGCAAGACGGGACAGGGGGGCACAGATACGCAGTATTTT. This translates into CASKTGQGGTDTQYF.

The chain joins TRBV6-1 to TRBJ1-5; no clear D. V was pared by 7 bases and J by 3 bases, with 16 bases between. Germline CDR1 is MNHNS and CDR2 is SASEGT. The CDR3 has 15 residues. The CDR3 DNA reads as TGTGCCAGCATGAGGATCCGCGGAATCAATCAGCCCCAGCATTTT. This sequence encodes CASMRIRGINQPQHF.

V is TRBV5-5 and J is TRBJ1-4; 9 bases agree with TRBD1. This CDR3 is built from 15 residues. The V gene end was trimmed by 4 bases and the J gene end by 6 bases; junction bases not matched to a gene: 7. Germline V gene lookup returns CDR1 SGHKS and CDR2 YYEKEE (reference sequence). The CDR3 DNA reads TGTGCCAGCAGCGGCACAGGGGGCGCCTATGAAAAACTGTTTTTT. Protein: CASSGTGGAYEKLFF.

The CDR3 spells CASTRTGGKVDTQYF. The CDR3 DNA reads TGTGCCAGCACCAGGACAGGGGGCAAAGTGGATACGCAGTATTTT. The J gene is TRBJ2-3, the V gene TRBV7-6; 11 bases align to TRBD1. V dropped 7 bases and J dropped 6; count of bases not matched to a gene: 9. The CDR3 length is 15 residues. Per germline, CDR1 SGHVS and CDR2 FNYEAQ.

The chain recombines TRBV19 with TRBJ1-3; D call uncertain. The CDR3 length is 12 residues. V gave up 5 bases and J gave up 5 bases, with 7 bases separating them. Germline V gene sequence: CDR1 LNHDA, CDR2 SQIVND (reference sequence). This CDR3 reads CASSLLRNTIYF. The CDR3 DNA reads as TGTGCCAGTAGTCTCCTCCGAAACACCATATATTTT.

This clone was counted a single time. This rearrangement joins TRBV7-2 to TRBJ2-4; D is undetermined. The CDR3 consists of 15 residues. In germline, CDR1 is SGHTA, CDR2 FQGNSA. Trimming pared 5 bases from V and 5 bases from J, leaving 16 bases between. CDR3 amino acids: CASSETAGTQNIQYF. CDR3 coding DNA: TGTGCCAGCAGCGAGACCGCAGGAACACAAAACATTCAGTACTTC. Using reference TRBV7-2 and TRBJ2-4 for the parts outside the CDR3, the full variable domain is GAGVSQSPSNKVTEKGKDVELRCDPISGHTALYWYRQSLGQGLEFLIYFQGNSAPDKSGLPSDRFSAERTGGSVSTLTIQRTQQEDSAVYLCASSETAGTQNIQYFGAGTRLSVL.

The chain carries TRBV30 and TRBJ2-7; 8 nucleotides align to TRBD1. Germline V CDR1 and CDR2: GTSNPN, SVGIG (reference sequence). The CDR3 has 14 residues. The V and J ends lost 3 bases and 4 bases, in that order; junction bases with no gene match: 8. CDR3: CAWSKDRGRYEQYF. The CDR3 nucleotides read TGTGCCTGGAGCAAAGACAGGGGTCGTTACGAGCAGTACTTC.

The chain recombines TRBV6-5 with TRBJ1-1; D is uncertain. Trimming cost V 5 bases and J 10 bases, with 14 bases left between them. Germline CDR1 MNHEY, CDR2 SVGAGI. The CDR3 spans 12 residues. The CDR3 DNA sequence: TGTGCCAGCAGTCTTCGGGGTTTGGGAGCTTTCTTT. It codes for CASSLRGLGAFF.

This clone was counted a few times. The chain's CDR3 is CASSPYRGEGYTF. For the CDR3, the DNA is TGTGCCAGCAGTCCCTACAGGGGTGAAGGCTACACCTTC. The gene calls are TRBV28 and TRBJ1-2; 7 bases agree with TRBD1. Trimming took 5 bases from V and 8 from J; bases not matched to a gene: 8. The CDR3 contains 13 residues. Germline V gives CDR1 MDHEN, CDR2 SYDVKM.

The J gene is TRBJ2-4, the V gene TRBV5-1; 8 nucleotides line up with TRBD1. Losses at the gene ends were 2 bases for V and 8 bases for J; bases not matched to a gene: 6. The germline gives CDR1 SGHRS, CDR2 YFSETQ. This CDR3 comprises 14 residues. In nucleotides, the CDR3 is TGCGCCAGCAGCTTCCAGGGGGCTGGGGACATTCAGTACTTC. Amino acids: CASSFQGAGDIQYF.